The 16 T cell receptor beta chains given below trace back to one sample, sequenced in a study of T cells after posttransplantation cyclophosphamide. Cyclophosphamide on days +3 and +4 followed busulfan-fludarabine conditioning and a marrow graft. Measured with immunoSEQ multiplex PCR; TCRdb has only the in-frame clones, and not every one. The sample consists of tens of thousands of clones, over 75% of them appearing once. The sequences come from CD4+ T cells sorted from blood, collected roughly 2,000 days after a stem cell transplant with posttransplant cyclophosphamide. Every receptor here comes from a female patient aged 40 to 55 who received an allogeneic stem cell transplant from a related donor, was CMV-positive, and had no GVHD. The T cells may partly be graft donor cells.

The chain recombines TRBV2 with TRBJ1-4; D uncertain. Trimming left V 1 base short and J 5 bases short, with 8 bases between. The CDR3 has 14 amino acids. Germline CDR1 and CDR2: SNHLY and FYNNEI. CDR3 nucleotides: TGTGCCAGCAGTGAAGTACTAGGGAATGAAAAACTGTTTTTT. This encodes CASSEVLGNEKLFF.

The chain uses TRBV6-1 and TRBJ1-2; D may be TRBD1 (6 bases). The V gene's germline CDR1 is MNHNS and CDR2 SASEGT. Trimming stripped 7 bases from V and 7 bases from J, with 16 bases between. The CDR3 contains 13 residues. The chain's CDR3 is CASTNTGSIGYTF. For the CDR3, the DNA is TGTGCCAGCACCAACACAGGGTCTATTGGCTACACCTTC.

V is TRBV11-2 and J is TRBJ2-7; TRBD2 matches 8 bases. Germline loops: CDR1 SGHAT, CDR2 FQNNGV. The CDR3 totals 15 residues. Trimming removed 6 bases from V and 4 bases from J; junction bases left unmatched: 11. CDR3 nucleotides: TGTGCCAGCAGAACAATAGCGGGGAAACCTTACGAGCAGTACTTC. This sequence encodes CASRTIAGKPYEQYF.

The count of this clone is one. The chain carries TRBV13 and TRBJ2-3; D unclear. The V gene lost 5 bases and the J gene lost 0 bases, with 18 bases spanning the gap. CDR3 size: 17 residues. CDR1 PRHDT and CDR2 FYEKMQ come from the germline V gene (reference sequence). This CDR3 reads CASSHLFSAASTDTQYF. CDR3 bases: TGTGCCAGCAGCCATCTATTCAGCGCAGCTAGCACAGATACGCAGTATTTT.

This clone was seen just once. J is TRBJ1-6 and V is TRBV28; D is ambiguous. The V gene's germline CDR1 is MDHEN and CDR2 SYDVKM. This CDR3 has 14 residues. Trimming took off 2 bases at V and 7 bases at J, with 9 bases between the two ends. CDR3 nucleotides: TGTGCCAGCAGTTTAGCGAGGGAAAATTCACCCCTCCACTTT. It yields the protein CASSLARENSPLHF.

This chain links TRBV28 with TRBJ2-2; D possibly corresponds to TRBD2 (5 bases). The CDR3 is 12 amino acids. Trimming removed 10 bases from V and 3 bases from J, with 9 bases in between. CDR1 and CDR2 from the germline V gene are MDHEN and SYDVKM. The chain's CDR3 is CANRGYTGELFF. In DNA form, the CDR3 reads TGTGCCAACCGAGGGTACACCGGGGAGCTGTTTTTT.

This clone was seen a few times. The chain has TRBV27 and TRBJ2-7, with D maybe TRBD1 (6 bases). Trimming shortened V by 6 bases and J by 4 bases, and 19 bases separated the two germline ends. Germline assignment: CDR1 MNHEY and CDR2 SMNVEV (reference sequence). The CDR3 sequence is 15 residues long. CDR3 bases: TGTGCCAGCAGCCTGACAGGCCAGGGGACATACGAGCAGTACTTC. Its translation is CASSLTGQGTYEQYF.

The chain couples TRBV5-1 to TRBJ2-7; 9 nucleotides align to TRBD1. V lost 4 bases and J lost 1; bases outside the gene matches: 12. Germline CDR1 reads SGHRS; CDR2 reads YFSETQ. The CDR3 loop spans 17 amino acids. CDR3 DNA sequence: TGCGCCAGCAGCGTATACTCACAGGGACAGGGTTCCTACGAGCAGTACTTC. This gives the protein CASSVYSQGQGSYEQYF.

V usage is TRBV6-1 and J usage is TRBJ1-2, with no clear D. Trimming took 2 bases from V and 8 from J, leaving 15 bases between them. CDR1 is MNHNS, CDR2 SASEGT, per germline. The CDR3 extends over 14 amino acids. CDR3 nucleotide sequence: TGTGCCAGCAGTGAACAGGTCTTCTTAGGAGGCTACACCTTC. It specifies CASSEQVFLGGYTF.

The chain employs TRBV6-4 and TRBJ1-1; 7 nucleotides agree with TRBD1. Trimming removed 5 bases from V and 5 bases from J; junction bases left unmatched: 5. CDR1 and CDR2 from the germline V gene are MRHNA and SNTAGT. The CDR3 is 13 residues long. CDR3 in DNA: TGTGCCAGCAGTTCGACAGGGAGAACTGAAGCTTTCTTT. The encoded protein is CASSSTGRTEAFF.

The chain is built from TRBV6-5 and TRBJ1-2; 10 positions agree with TRBD1. V trimming: 5 bases; J trimming: 8 bases; junction bases outside the gene matches: 11. Germline lookup yields CDR1 MNHEY and CDR2 SVGAGI. The CDR3 is 15 amino acids. The CDR3 loop is CASSRQGAGVRGYTF. The CDR3, as DNA: TGTGCCAGCAGTCGACAGGGGGCTGGGGTAAGGGGCTACACCTTC.

The chain uses TRBV7-8 and TRBJ2-5; TRBD2 agrees at 9 bases. This CDR3 region has 16 residues. Germline CDR1 reads SGHVS; CDR2 reads FQNEAQ. J gave up 2 bases and V 5 bases, and 9 bases lay outside the gene matches. CDR3 sequence: CASSQGSGGHQETQYF. The CDR3 nucleotides read TGTGCCAGCAGCCAAGGTAGCGGGGGTCATCAAGAGACCCAGTACTTC.

This clone appeared a few times. The genes are TRBV7-2 and TRBJ1-2; 7 bases match TRBD1. With 8 bases clipped from V and 3 bases from J, the junction kept 0 bases outside the gene matches. The CDR3 runs 11 residues. Per germline, CDR1 SGHTA and CDR2 FQGNSA. The CDR3 here is CASGTDYGYTF. In DNA form, the CDR3 reads TGTGCCAGCGGGACAGACTATGGCTACACCTTC.

The CDR3 here is CASSHGGRLPMNTEAFF. Written as DNA, the CDR3 is TGTGCCAGTAGTCACGGGGGGCGGTTACCCATGAACACTGAAGCTTTCTTT. The chain is built from TRBV19 and TRBJ1-1; tentatively, D is TRBD1 (6 bases). V dropped 5 bases and J dropped 0 bases, with 19 bases sitting between them. The CDR3 is 17 amino acids. Germline loops: CDR1 LNHDA, CDR2 SQIVND (reference sequence).

V usage is TRBV29-1 and J usage is TRBJ2-1; 8 bases agree with TRBD2. Germline V CDR1 and CDR2: SQVTM, ANQGSEA. The CDR3 has 15 amino acids. Unmatched junction bases numbered 12, after V lost 7 bases and J lost 4 bases. The DNA for the CDR3 is TGCAGCGCAGCGAGCACTAGCGGTGTTTACAATGAGCAGTTCTTC. This translates into CSAASTSGVYNEQFF.

To note about this clone: The junction and the germline gene differ at one end; a read error may be behind it. The chain joins TRBV11-2 to TRBJ2-1; 8 bases are a match to TRBD2. CDR1 and CDR2 (germline): SGHAT, FQNNGV. This CDR3 is built from 13 residues. CDR3 sequence (DNA): TGTGCCAGCAGCATGAGGACTAGCCAAACCCAGGTCTTC. It yields the protein CASSMRTSQTQVF. Combining the CDR3 with reference TRBV11-2 and TRBJ2-1 gives the whole variable domain EAGVAQSPRYKIIEKRQSVAFWCNPISGHATLYWYQQILGQGPKLLIQFQNNGVVDDSQLPKDRFSAERLKGVDSTLKIQPAKLEDSAVYLCASSMRTSQTQVFGPGTRLTVL.